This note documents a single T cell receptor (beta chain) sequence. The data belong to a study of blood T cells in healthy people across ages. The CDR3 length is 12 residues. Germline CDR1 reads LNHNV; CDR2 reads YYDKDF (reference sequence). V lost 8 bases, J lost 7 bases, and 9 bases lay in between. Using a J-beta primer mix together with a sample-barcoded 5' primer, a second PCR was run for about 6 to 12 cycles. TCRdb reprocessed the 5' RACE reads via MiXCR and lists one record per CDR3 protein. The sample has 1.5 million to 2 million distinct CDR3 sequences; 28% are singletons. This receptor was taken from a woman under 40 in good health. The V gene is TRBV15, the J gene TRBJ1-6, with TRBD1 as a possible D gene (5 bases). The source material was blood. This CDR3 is CATRAGNSPLHF. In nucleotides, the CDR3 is TGTGCCACCCGGGCAGGGAATTCACCCCTCCACTTT.